This T cell receptor (beta chain) was captured by sequencing in a study of a mutant IDH1 vaccine in newly diagnosed glioma. Study background: Treated patients, roughly 62% male and approximately 38% female, averaged around 40 years of age. Patients arrived already treated with radiotherapy, temozolomide, or both, most having had both.

Method: immunoSEQ multiplex PCR; TCRdb's copy keeps in-frame clones and lacks some. The repertoire holds under 90,000 clones, with around 74% as singletons. Time point here: baseline, week 1 (first vaccination visit). Treatment in this sample: pre-vaccination baseline after standard-of-care therapy. Germline CDR1 LNHDA, CDR2 SQIVND (reference sequence). The CDR3 extends over 14 amino acids. The germline V and J ends were trimmed by 3 bases and 4 bases, with 10 bases remaining between them. This rearrangement joins TRBV19 to TRBJ1-5; TRBD1 might be the D (5 bases). The specimen was PBMCs, collected from a glioma patient treated with radiotherapy, temozolomide or both. The sequence came from a man between 50 and 59 years old with glioma. The CDR3 spells CASSISGENQPQHF. CDR3 sequence (DNA): TGTGCCAGTAGTATTTCGGGGGAGAATCAGCCCCAGCATTTT. Variable domain in full (rest from reference TRBV19 and TRBJ1-5): DGGITQSPKYLFRKEGQNVTLSCEQNLNHDAMYWYRQDPGQGLRLIYYSQIVNDFQKGDIAEGYSVSREKKESFPLTVTSAQKNPTAFYLCASSISGENQPQHFGDGTRLSIL.